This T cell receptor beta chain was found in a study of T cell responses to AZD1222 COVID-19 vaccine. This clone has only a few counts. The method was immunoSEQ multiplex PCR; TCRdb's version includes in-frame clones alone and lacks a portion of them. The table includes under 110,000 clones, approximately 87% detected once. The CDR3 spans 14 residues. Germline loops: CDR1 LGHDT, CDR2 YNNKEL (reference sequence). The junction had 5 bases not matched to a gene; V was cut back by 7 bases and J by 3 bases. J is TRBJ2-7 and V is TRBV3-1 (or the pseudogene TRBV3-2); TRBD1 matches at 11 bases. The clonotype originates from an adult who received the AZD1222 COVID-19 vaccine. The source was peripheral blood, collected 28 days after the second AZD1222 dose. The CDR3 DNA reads TGTGCCAGCACCCGAGGGACAGGGGGCTACGAGCAGTACTTC. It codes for CASTRGTGGYEQYF.